This T cell receptor (beta chain) was identified in a study of cytomegalovirus exposure and HLA in healthy donors. PCR used 60 Vbeta primers and 13 Jbeta primers. Libraries were prepared by immunoSEQ multiplex PCR; TCRdb keeps only in-frame clonotypes and omits some of them. Of approximately 85,000 clones in the sample, about two thirds are singletons; the top ten hold around 5.5%. V lost 4 bases and J lost 1, with 7 bases in between. Germline V CDR1 and CDR2: MNHEY, SVGAGI. The CDR3 sequence is 13 residues long. V gene TRBV6-5 combines with J gene TRBJ2-5; no clear D. The sample comprised PBMCs. The sequence was obtained from a young woman in good health and CMV-seropositive. The DNA of the CDR3 is TGTGCCAGCAGTTGGCTCTCCCAAGAGACCCAGTACTTC. Amino acids: CASSWLSQETQYF.